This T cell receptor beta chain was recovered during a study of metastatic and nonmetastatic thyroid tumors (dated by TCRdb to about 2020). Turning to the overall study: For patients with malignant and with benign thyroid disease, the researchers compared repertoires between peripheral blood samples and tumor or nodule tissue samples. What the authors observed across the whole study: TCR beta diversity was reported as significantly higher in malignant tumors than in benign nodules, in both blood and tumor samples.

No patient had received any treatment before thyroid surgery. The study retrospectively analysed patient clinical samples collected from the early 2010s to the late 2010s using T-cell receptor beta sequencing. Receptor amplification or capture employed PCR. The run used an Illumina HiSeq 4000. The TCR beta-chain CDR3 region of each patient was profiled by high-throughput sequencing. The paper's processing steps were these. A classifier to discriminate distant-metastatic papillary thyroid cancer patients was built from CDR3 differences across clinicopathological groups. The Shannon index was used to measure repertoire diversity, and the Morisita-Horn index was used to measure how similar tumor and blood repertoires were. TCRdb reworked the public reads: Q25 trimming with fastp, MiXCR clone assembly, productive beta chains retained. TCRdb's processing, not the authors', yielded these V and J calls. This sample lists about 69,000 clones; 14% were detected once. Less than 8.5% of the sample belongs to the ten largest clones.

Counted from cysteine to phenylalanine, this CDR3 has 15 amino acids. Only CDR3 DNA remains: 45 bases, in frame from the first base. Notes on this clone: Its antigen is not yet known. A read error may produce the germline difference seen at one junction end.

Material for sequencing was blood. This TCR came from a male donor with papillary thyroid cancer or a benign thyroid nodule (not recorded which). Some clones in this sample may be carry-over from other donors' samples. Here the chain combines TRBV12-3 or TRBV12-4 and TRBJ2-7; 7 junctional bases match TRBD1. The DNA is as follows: TGTGCCAACTTAACCCGGGACAGCAGATCCTACGAGCAGTGCTTC. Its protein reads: CANLTRDSRSYEQCF.